The 9 T cell receptor beta chains listed next were all sequenced from one sample in a study of T cells in Graves' hyperthyroidism and ophthalmopathy. TCR beta CDR3 sequences were amplified from RNA transcripts. HTBI primers were the set used in a first-round RT-PCR of the TCR CDR3. TCRdb re-called the multiplex PCR reads through MiXCR, storing one row per CDR3 protein. The sample shows roughly 570,000 distinct CDR3 sequences, 15% to 18% of them seen only once. Sequencing input: blood. These receptors all come from a woman aged 25 to 39 with Graves' hyperthyroidism.

This clonotype was detected a few times. The genes are TRBV5-1 and TRBJ2-3; D unresolved. The length of the CDR3 is 12 residues. V lost 3 bases to trimming and J lost 6 bases, with 8 bases between them. Germline V gives CDR1 SGHRS, CDR2 YFSETQ. The CDR3 DNA is TGCGCCAGCAGCTCAATCAGGGATACGCAGTATTTT. It specifies CASSSIRDTQYF.

About this clonotype: Since a much larger clone is just one base distant, this may be a read error. The J gene is TRBJ1-1, the V gene TRBV20-1, with TRBD1 matching 7 bases. CDR3 size: 14 residues. Germline loops: CDR1 DFQATT, CDR2 SNEGSKA (reference sequence). This CDR3 reads CSTRDNRGTEEAFF. For the CDR3, the DNA is TGCAGTACTAGAGATAATCGCGGGACAGAGGAAGCTTTCTTT.

The chain links TRBV30 to TRBJ2-2, with no clear D. The CDR3 spans 13 residues. V dropped 0 bases and J dropped 6 bases, with 8 bases sitting between them. The V gene's germline CDR1 is GTSNPN and CDR2 SVGIG (reference sequence). CDR3 amino acids: CAWSVHSPGELFF. The CDR3 DNA is TGTGCCTGGAGTGTTCATTCACCCGGGGAGCTGTTTTTT.

This clonotype was counted many times. The chain uses TRBV5-1 and TRBJ2-1, with 13 positions matching TRBD2. The CDR3 loop spans 17 amino acids. V lost 3 bases, J lost 6 bases, and 9 bases stayed unmatched. CDR1 SGHRS and CDR2 YFSETQ come from the germline V gene. The CDR3 DNA is TGCGCCAGCAGCTCCTTGATCGGACTAGCGGGGGCCAATGAGCAGTTCTTC. Translated, it gives CASSSLIGLAGANEQFF.

The genes are TRBV12-3 or TRBV12-4 and TRBJ2-7; 12 bases match TRBD2. The V and J ends lost 8 bases and 2 bases, in that order; junction bases with no gene match: 10. CDR3 size: 16 residues. CDR3 in amino acids: CASDFGLAGRTYEQYF. Here the CDR3 DNA reads TGTGCCAGCGATTTCGGACTAGCGGGACGGACCTACGAGCAGTACTTC.

V is TRBV12-3 or TRBV12-4 and J is TRBJ1-2, with TRBD1 identical over 7 bases. The length of the CDR3 is 14 residues. V lost 3 bases to trimming and J lost 4 bases; unmatched junction nucleotides: 5. The CDR3: CASSFGRGVYGYTF. CDR3 DNA sequence: TGTGCCAGCAGTTTCGGCAGGGGGGTCTATGGCTACACCTTC.

This clonotype has just a few counts. The chain recombines TRBV18 with TRBJ2-2, with 8 bases fitting TRBD1. The CDR3 length is 15 residues. V shed 1 base and J 6 bases; nucleotides not matched to a gene: 4. Germline V gives CDR1 KGHSH, CDR2 LQKENI. In nucleotides, the CDR3 is TGTGCCAGCTCACCACGTCAGGGGGCCTCCGGGGAGCTGTTTTTT. It specifies CASSPRQGASGELFF.

The chain couples TRBV5-4 to TRBJ2-5, with a possible D match to TRBD2 (6 bases). The CDR3 is made up of 15 amino acids. V was cut by 0 bases and J by 9 bases, with 18 bases left in between. CDR1 and CDR2 (germline): SGHNT, YYREEE (reference sequence). CDR3 residues: CASSLEGQSSGAQYF. The CDR3 coding sequence is TGTGCCAGCAGCTTGGAAGGGCAATCGTCGGGAGCCCAGTACTTC.

This clonotype was seen many times. The rearrangement uses TRBV5-1 and TRBJ2-3, with 7 nucleotides matching TRBD1. V lost 1 base and J lost 0; bases outside the gene matches: 8. Looked up from germline, CDR1 is SGHRS and CDR2 is YFSETQ. The length of the CDR3 is 17 residues. This CDR3 reads CASSLLGDRRSTDTQYF. The DNA of the CDR3 is TGCGCCAGCAGCTTGTTGGGGGACAGACGAAGCACAGATACGCAGTATTTT.